The 7 T cell receptor beta chains below were found in one sample sequenced in a study of blood T cell repertoires in COVID-19. Measured with immunoSEQ multiplex PCR; TCRdb has only the in-frame clones, and not every one. Of approximately 120,000 clones in the sample, about 83% are singletons; the top ten hold around 5%. Sequenced material: peripheral blood. Every receptor here comes from a human donor in a cohort sampled during active COVID-19.

The chain combines TRBV7-9 with TRBJ1-2, with 8 bases that match TRBD1. The CDR3 loop spans 13 amino acids. Looked up from germline, CDR1 is SEHNR and CDR2 is FQNEAQ (reference sequence). Trimming at V came to 6 bases and at J to 4 bases, leaving 4 bases not matched to a gene. The CDR3 bases are TGTGCCAGCAGGGACAGGGAGGGCTATGGCTACACCTTC. The encoded protein is CASRDREGYGYTF.

J is TRBJ2-1 and V is TRBV20-1, with D maybe TRBD2 (5 bases). The CDR3 has 13 residues. V was cut by 3 bases and J by 7 bases, with 13 bases left in between. From germline, CDR1 is DFQATT and CDR2 SNEGSKA (reference sequence). This CDR3 is CSASLLGRNEQFF. CDR3 sequence (DNA): TGCAGTGCTAGTTTACTAGGGAGAAATGAGCAGTTCTTC.

The chain uses TRBV5-1 and TRBJ2-7; TRBD1 is a possible D gene (6 bases). V was shortened by 4 bases and J by 0 bases, with 8 bases between the two germline ends. Germline lookup yields CDR1 SGHRS and CDR2 YFSETQ. The CDR3 contains 13 residues. Written as DNA, the CDR3 is TGCGCCAGCAGCATGGACAGCTCCTACGAGCAGTACTTC. Translating it yields CASSMDSSYEQYF.

This chain uses TRBV4-3 with TRBJ2-2; D is unclear. V lost 1 base and J 7 bases, leaving 4 bases between the germline ends. The CDR3 is made up of 12 amino acids. Germline CDR1 LGHNA, CDR2 YSLEER. The CDR3 reads CASSQGHGELFF. DNA for the CDR3: TGCGCCAGCAGCCAAGGTCACGGGGAGCTGTTTTTT.

The chain is built from TRBV14 and TRBJ2-7; TRBD2 agrees at 7 bases. The CDR3 runs to 14 residues. Germline CDR1 is SGHDN and CDR2 is FVKESK. Trimming cost V 2 bases and J 2 bases; bases outside gene matches: 3. The CDR3 region is CASSQKGGAYEQYF. CDR3 DNA sequence: TGTGCCAGCAGCCAAAAGGGAGGGGCCTACGAGCAGTACTTC.

A single count supports this clone. This chain links TRBV14 with TRBJ2-1, with TRBD2 matching 7 bases. The CDR3 contains 15 residues. J gave up 6 bases and V 2 bases, and 7 bases lay outside the gene matches. Germline CDR1 reads SGHDN; CDR2 reads FVKESK. This CDR3 reads CASSQRTRGFNEQFF. In nucleotides, the CDR3 is TGTGCCAGCAGCCAACGGACTAGGGGTTTCAATGAGCAGTTCTTC.

The chain recombines TRBV10-2 with TRBJ1-1; tentatively, D is TRBD1 (5 bases). Germline-derived CDR1 and CDR2 are WSHSY and SAAADI. The V and J ends lost 6 bases and 0 bases respectively, with 14 bases between them. CDR3 length equals 15 residues. The CDR3: CASRVQGLMNTEAFF. The CDR3 nucleotides read TGCGCCAGCAGGGTGCAGGGTCTAATGAACACTGAAGCTTTCTTT.